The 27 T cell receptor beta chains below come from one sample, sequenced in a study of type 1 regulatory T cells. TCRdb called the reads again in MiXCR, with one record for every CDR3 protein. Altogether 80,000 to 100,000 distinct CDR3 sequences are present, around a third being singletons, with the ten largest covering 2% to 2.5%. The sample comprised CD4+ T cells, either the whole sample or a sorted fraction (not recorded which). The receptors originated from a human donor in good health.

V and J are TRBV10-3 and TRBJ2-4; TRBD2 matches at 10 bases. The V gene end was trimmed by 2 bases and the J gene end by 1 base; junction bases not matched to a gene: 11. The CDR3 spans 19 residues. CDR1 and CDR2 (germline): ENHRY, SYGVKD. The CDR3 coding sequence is TGTGCCATCAGTGAGGTTGGGGCTAGCGGGAGTTTCGCCAAAAACATTCAGTACTTC. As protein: CAISEVGASGSFAKNIQYF.

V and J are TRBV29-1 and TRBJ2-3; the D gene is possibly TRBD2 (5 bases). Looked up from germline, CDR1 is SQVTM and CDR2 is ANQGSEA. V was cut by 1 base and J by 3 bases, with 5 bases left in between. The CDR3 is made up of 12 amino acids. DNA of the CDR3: TGCAGCGTTGAAGGGGAGACAGATACGCAGTATTTT. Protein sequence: CSVEGETDTQYF.

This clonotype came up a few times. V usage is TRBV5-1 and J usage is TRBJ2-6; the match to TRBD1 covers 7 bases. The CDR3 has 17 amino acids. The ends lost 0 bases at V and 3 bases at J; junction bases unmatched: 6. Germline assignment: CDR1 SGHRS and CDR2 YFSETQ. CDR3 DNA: TGCGCCAGCAGCTTGGAGGGACAGTCCTTTGGGGCCAACGTCCTGACTTTC. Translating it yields CASSLEGQSFGANVLTF.

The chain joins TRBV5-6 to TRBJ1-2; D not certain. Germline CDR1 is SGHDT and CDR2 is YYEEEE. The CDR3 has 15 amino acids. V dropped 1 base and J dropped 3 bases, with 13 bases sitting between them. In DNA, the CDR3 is TGTGCCAGCAGCTTGAGCCGGATCCTTGACTATGGCTACACCTTC. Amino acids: CASSLSRILDYGYTF.

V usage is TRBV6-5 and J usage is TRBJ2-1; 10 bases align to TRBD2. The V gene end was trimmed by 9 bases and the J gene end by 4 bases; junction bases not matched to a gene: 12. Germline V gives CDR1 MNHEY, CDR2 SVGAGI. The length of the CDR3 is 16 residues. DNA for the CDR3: TGTGCCAGTAGGCCAGAGCTAGCGGGAGCTTACAATGAGCAGTTCTTC. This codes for CASRPELAGAYNEQFF.

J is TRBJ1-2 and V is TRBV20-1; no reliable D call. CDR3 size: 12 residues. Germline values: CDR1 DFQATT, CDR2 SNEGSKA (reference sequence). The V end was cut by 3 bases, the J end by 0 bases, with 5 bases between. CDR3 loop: CSASTANYGYTF. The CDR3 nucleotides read TGCAGTGCTAGTACAGCTAACTATGGCTACACCTTC.

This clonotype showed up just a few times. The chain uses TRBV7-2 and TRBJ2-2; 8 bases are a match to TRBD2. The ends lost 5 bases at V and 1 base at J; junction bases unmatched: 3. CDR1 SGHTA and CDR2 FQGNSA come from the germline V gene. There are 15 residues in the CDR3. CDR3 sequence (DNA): TGTGCCAGCAGCGAGACTAGCGTGAACACCGGGGAGCTGTTTTTT. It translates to CASSETSVNTGELFF.

The CDR3 reads CAWATEYEQYF. The CDR3 DNA reads as TGTGCCTGGGCTACCGAATACGAGCAGTACTTC. The chain employs TRBV30 and TRBJ2-7; D not resolved. Looked up from germline, CDR1 is GTSNPN and CDR2 is SVGIG (reference sequence). Trimming left V 5 bases short and J 4 bases short, with 9 bases between. CDR3 size: 11 residues. The whole variable domain, remainder taken from reference TRBV30 and TRBJ2-7, is SQTIHQWPATLVQPVGSPLSLECTVEGTSNPNLYWYRQAAGRGLQLLFYSVGIGQISSEVPQNLSASRPQDRQFILSSKKLLLSDSGFYLCAWATEYEQYFGPGTRLTVT.

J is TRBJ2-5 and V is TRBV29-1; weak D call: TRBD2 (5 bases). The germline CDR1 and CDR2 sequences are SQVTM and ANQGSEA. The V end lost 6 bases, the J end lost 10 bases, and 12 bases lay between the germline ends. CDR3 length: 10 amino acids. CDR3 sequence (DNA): TGCAGCGTAGACGAGGGTTTCCAGTACTTC. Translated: CSVDEGFQYF.

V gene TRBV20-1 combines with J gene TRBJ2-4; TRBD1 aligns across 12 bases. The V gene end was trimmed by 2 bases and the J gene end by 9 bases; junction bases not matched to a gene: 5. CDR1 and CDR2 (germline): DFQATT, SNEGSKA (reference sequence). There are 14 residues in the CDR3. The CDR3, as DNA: TGCAGTGCTAGATGGGACAGGGGGCGGGTCATTCAGTACTTC. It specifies CSARWDRGRVIQYF.

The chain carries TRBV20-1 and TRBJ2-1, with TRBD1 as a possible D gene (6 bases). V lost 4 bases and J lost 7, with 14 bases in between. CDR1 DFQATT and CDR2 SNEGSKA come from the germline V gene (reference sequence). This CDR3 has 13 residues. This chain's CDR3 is CSAMGDTGNEQFF. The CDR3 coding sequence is TGCAGTGCTATGGGGGACACAGGTAATGAGCAGTTCTTC.

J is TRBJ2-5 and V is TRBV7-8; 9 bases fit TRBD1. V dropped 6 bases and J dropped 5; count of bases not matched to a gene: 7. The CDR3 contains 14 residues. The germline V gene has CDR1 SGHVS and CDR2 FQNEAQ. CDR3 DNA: TGTGCCAGCAGGCGGAACAGGGGGCTGGAGACCCAGTACTTC. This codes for CASRRNRGLETQYF.

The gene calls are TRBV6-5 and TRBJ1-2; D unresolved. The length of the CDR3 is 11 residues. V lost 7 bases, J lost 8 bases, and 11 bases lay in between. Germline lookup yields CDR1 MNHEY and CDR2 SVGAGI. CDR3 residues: CASKREGGYTF. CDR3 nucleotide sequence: TGTGCCAGCAAGCGCGAAGGAGGCTACACCTTC.

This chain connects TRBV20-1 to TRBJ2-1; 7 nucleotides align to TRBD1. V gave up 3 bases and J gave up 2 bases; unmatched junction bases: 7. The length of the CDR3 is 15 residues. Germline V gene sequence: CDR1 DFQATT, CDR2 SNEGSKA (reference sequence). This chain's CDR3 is CSASARTGAYNEQFF. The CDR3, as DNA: TGCAGTGCTAGCGCTAGGACAGGCGCCTACAATGAGCAGTTCTTC.

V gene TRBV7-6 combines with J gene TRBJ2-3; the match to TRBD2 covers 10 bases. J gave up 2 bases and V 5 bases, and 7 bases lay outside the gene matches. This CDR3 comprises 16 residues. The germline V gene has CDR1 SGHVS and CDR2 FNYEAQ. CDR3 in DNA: TGTGCCAGCAGCGTCAGCGGGAGGGCTATCACAGATACGCAGTATTTT. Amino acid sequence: CASSVSGRAITDTQYF.

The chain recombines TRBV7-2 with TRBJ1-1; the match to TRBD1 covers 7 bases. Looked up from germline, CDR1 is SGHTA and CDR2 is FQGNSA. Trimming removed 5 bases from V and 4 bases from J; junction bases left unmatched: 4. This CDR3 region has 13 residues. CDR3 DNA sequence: TGTGCCAGCAGCACAGACAGGGTCACTGAAGCTTTCTTT. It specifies CASSTDRVTEAFF.

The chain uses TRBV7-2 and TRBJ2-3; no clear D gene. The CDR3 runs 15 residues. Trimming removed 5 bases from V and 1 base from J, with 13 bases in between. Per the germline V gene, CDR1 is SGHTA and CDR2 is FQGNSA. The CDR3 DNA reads TGTGCCAGCAGCGCCGACGCCCTTGGCACAGATACGCAGTATTTT. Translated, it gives CASSADALGTDTQYF. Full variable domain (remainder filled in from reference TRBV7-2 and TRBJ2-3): GAGVSQSPSNKVTEKGKDVELRCDPISGHTALYWYRQSLGQGLEFLIYFQGNSAPDKSGLPSDRFSAERTGGSVSTLTIQRTQQEDSAVYLCASSADALGTDTQYFGPGTRLTVL.

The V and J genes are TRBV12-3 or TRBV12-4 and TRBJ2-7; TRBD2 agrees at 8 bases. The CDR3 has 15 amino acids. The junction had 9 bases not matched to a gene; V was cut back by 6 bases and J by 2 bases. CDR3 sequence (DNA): TGTGCCAGCAGCCCCCCGGGGGGACTAGCCTACGAGCAGTACTTC. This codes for CASSPPGGLAYEQYF.

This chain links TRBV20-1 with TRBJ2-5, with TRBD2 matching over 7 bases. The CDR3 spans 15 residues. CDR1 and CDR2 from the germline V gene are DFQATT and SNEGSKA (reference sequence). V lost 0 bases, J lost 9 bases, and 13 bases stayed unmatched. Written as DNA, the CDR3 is TGCAGTGCTAGAGATTGGGCTAGCGGAGTGGGGGCCCAGTACTTC. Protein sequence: CSARDWASGVGAQYF.

The CDR3 DNA reads as TGCGCCAGCAGCTTGGCCATGGCAGGACGCACAGATACGCAGTATTTT. As protein: CASSLAMAGRTDTQYF. The chain carries TRBV5-1 and TRBJ2-3; no clear D. Per the germline V gene, CDR1 is SGHRS and CDR2 is YFSETQ. V lost 0 bases, J lost 1 base, and 12 bases lay in between. The CDR3 covers 16 residues.

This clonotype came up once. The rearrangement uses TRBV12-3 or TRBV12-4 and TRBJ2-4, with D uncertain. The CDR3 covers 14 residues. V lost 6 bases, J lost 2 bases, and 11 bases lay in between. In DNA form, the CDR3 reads TGTGCCAGCAGGTTCGGTGCGTCCAAAAACATTCAGTACTTC. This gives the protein CASRFGASKNIQYF.

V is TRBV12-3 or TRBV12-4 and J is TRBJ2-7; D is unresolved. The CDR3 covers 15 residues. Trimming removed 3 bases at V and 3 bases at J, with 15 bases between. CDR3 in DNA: TGTGCCAGCAGTTTCAATATGGGTTCAAACTACGAGCAGTACTTC. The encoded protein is CASSFNMGSNYEQYF.

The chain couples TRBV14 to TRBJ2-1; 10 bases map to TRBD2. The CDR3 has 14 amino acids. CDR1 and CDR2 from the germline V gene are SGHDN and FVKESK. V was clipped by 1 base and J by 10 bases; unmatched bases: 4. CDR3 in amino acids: CASSQGLAGIEQFF. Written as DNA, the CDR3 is TGTGCCAGCAGCCAAGGACTAGCGGGTATAGAGCAGTTCTTC.

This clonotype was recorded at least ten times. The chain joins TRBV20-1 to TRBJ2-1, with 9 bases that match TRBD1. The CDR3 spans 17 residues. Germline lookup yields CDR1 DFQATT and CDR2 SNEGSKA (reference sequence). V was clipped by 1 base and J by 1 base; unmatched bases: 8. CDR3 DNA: TGCAGTGCTAGAGCCGAACAGGGGGCGGGGTCCTACAATGAGCAGTTCTTC. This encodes CSARAEQGAGSYNEQFF.

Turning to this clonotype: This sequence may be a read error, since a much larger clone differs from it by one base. The CDR3 DNA reads TGTGCCAGCAGCCAAGGGGGCTCTAGGGCCAACGTCCTGACTTTC. Its protein product is CASSQGGSRANVLTF. The V call is TRBV3-1, the J call TRBJ2-6; D is possibly TRBD1 (5 bases). CDR3 length: 15 residues. Germline V gene data show CDR1 as LGHDT and CDR2 as YNNKEL (reference sequence).

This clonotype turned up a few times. The CDR3 DNA follows: TGTGCCAGCAGTTTATTAACTAGTACCTACGAGCAGTACTTC. This codes for CASSLLTSTYEQYF. The V call is TRBV27, the J call TRBJ2-7; maybe TRBD2 (5 bases). V was clipped by 1 base and J by 2 bases, with 9 bases between them. CDR1 and CDR2 from the germline V gene are MNHEY and SMNVEV (reference sequence). CDR3 length: 14 amino acids.

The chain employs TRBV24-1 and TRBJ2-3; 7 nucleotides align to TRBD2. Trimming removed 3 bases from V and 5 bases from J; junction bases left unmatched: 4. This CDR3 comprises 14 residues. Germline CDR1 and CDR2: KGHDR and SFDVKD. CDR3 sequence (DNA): TGTGCCACCAGTGATCCGGGGGGTGGAGATACGCAGTATTTT. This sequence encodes CATSDPGGGDTQYF.